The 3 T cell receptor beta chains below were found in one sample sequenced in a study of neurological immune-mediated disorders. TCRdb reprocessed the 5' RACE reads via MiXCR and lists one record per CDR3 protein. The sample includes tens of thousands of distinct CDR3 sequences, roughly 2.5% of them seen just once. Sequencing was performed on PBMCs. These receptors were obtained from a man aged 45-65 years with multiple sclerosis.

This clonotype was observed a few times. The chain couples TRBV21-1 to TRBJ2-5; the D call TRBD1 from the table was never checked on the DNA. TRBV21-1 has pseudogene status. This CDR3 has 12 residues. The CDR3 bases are TGTGCCAGCAGCAACCCCGGGGGGACCCAGTACTTC. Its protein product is CASSNPGGTQYF.

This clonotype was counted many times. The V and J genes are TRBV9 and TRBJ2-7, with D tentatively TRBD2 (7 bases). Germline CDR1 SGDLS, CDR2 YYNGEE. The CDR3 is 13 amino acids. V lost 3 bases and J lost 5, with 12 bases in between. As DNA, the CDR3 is TGTGCCAGCAGCGCGAGGGGGAGGGACGAGCAGTACTTC. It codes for CASSARGRDEQYF.

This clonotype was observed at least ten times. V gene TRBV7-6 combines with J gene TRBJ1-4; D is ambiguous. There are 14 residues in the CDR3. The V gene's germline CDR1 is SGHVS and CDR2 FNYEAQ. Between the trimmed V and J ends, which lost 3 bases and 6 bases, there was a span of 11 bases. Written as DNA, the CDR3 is TGTGCCAGCAGCTTGAACATAATGGATGAAAAACTGTTTTTT. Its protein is CASSLNIMDEKLFF. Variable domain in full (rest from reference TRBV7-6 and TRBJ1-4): GAGVSQSPRYKVTKRGQDVALRCDPISGHVSLYWYRQALGQGPEFLTYFNYEAQQDKSGLPNDRFSAERPEGSISTLTIQRTEQRDSAMYRCASSLNIMDEKLFFGSGTQLSVL.